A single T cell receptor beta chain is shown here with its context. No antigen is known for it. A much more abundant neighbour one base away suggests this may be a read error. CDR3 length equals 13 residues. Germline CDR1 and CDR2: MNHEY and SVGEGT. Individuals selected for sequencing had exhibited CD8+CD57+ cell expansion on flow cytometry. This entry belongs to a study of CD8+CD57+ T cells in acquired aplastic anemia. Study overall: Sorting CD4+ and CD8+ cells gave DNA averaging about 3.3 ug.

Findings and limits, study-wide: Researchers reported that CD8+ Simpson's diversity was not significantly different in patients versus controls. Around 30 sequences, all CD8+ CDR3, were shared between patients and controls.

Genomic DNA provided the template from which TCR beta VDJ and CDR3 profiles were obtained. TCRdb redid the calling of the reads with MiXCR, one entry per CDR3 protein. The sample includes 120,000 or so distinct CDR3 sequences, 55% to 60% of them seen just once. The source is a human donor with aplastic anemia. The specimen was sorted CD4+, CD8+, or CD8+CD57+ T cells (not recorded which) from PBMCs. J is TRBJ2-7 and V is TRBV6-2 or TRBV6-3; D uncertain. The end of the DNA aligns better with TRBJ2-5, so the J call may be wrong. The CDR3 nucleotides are TGTGCCAGCAGTTCCACGAGGAGAGGGACCCAGTACTTC. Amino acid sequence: CASSSTRRGTQYF.